These T cell receptor beta chains were read from a single sample in a study of T cell responses to AZD1222 COVID-19 vaccine. Profiled with immunoSEQ multiplex PCR; TCRdb holds only in-frame clones, not every one. The table lists roughly 140,000 clones, roughly four fifths of them singletons. The sample in question was peripheral blood, obtained on day 0 of MenACWY control vaccination. Every receptor here comes from an adult in good health. Each CDR3 is given with its conserved first and last residue. The D gene is left open where the match is weak. Some rows mark clone size as missing; the rest say once, few, many or name a class of expanded clone.

abundance: NA; v_gene: TRBV30; d_gene: NA; j_gene: TRBJ2-5; CDR3aa: CAWSVEAGWQETQYF; CDR3nt: TGTGCCTGGAGTGTAGAGGCAGGGTGGCAAGAGACCCAGTACTTC
abundance: NA; v_gene: TRBV24-1; d_gene: TRBD1; j_gene: TRBJ2-2; CDR3aa: CATSDGGQAGELFF; CDR3nt: TGTGCCACCAGTGATGGCGGACAGGCCGGGGAGCTGTTTTTT
abundance: NA; v_gene: TRBV27; d_gene: NA; j_gene: TRBJ2-3; CDR3aa: CASSSYGVGPTADTQYF; CDR3nt: TGTGCCAGCAGTTCATACGGCGTGGGGCCTACAGCAGATACGCAGTATTTT
abundance: once; v_gene: TRBV11-2; d_gene: NA; j_gene: TRBJ1-3; CDR3aa: CASSLYGGNTIYF; CDR3nt: TGTGCCAGCAGCTTATATGGGGGAAACACCATATATTTT
abundance: NA; v_gene: TRBV9; d_gene: TRBD1; j_gene: TRBJ1-4; CDR3aa: CASSATGRSNEKLFF; CDR3nt: TGTGCCAGCAGCGCGACAGGGCGCTCTAATGAAAAACTGTTTTTT
abundance: NA; v_gene: TRBV28; d_gene: NA; j_gene: TRBJ1-2; CDR3aa: CASSRSRGRDYGYTF; CDR3nt: TGTGCCAGCAGCCGGTCTCGTGGACGCGACTATGGCTACACCTTC
abundance: NA; v_gene: TRBV5-4; d_gene: TRBD2; j_gene: TRBJ2-3; CDR3aa: CASSLAGGNTQYF; CDR3nt: TGTGCCAGCAGCTTGGCGGGGGGAAATACGCAGTATTTT
abundance: once; v_gene: TRBV19; d_gene: NA; j_gene: TRBJ1-4; CDR3aa: CASSWQGGSNEKLFF; CDR3nt: TGTGCCAGTAGTTGGCAGGGAGGGAGTAATGAAAAACTGTTTTTT
abundance: NA; v_gene: TRBV19; d_gene: TRBD1; j_gene: TRBJ1-5; CDR3aa: CASTRDRGDNQPQHF; CDR3nt: TGTGCCAGTACCCGGGACAGGGGCGATAATCAGCCCCAGCATTTT
abundance: NA; v_gene: TRBV2; d_gene: TRBD1; j_gene: TRBJ1-1; CDR3aa: CASSKGQENTEAFF; CDR3nt: TGTGCCAGCAGTAAAGGACAGGAGAACACTGAAGCTTTCTTT
abundance: once; v_gene: TRBV3-1/TRBV3-2; d_gene: NA; j_gene: TRBJ2-5; CDR3aa: CASSLTRETQYF; CDR3nt: TGTGCCAGCAGCCTGACTCGTGAGACCCAGTACTTC
abundance: NA; v_gene: TRBV18; d_gene: NA; j_gene: TRBJ1-2; CDR3aa: CASSRRNYGYTF; CDR3nt: TGTGCCAGCTCACGCCGTAACTATGGCTACACCTTC
abundance: few; v_gene: TRBV12-3/TRBV12-4; d_gene: NA; j_gene: TRBJ1-4; CDR3aa: CASSSTETPPRF; CDR3nt: TGTGCCAGCAGCTCGACAGAAACTCCTCCCCGTTTT
abundance: few; v_gene: TRBV2; d_gene: NA; j_gene: TRBJ2-7; CDR3aa: CASSDLEGSSYEQYF; CDR3nt: TGTGCCAGCAGTGACTTAGAAGGGAGCTCCTACGAGCAGTACTTC
abundance: NA; v_gene: TRBV11-2; d_gene: NA; j_gene: TRBJ1-3; CDR3aa: CASSPQGIGGNTIYF; CDR3nt: TGTGCCAGCAGCCCACAGGGAATCGGCGGAAACACCATATATTTT
abundance: NA; v_gene: TRBV7-2; d_gene: TRBD2; j_gene: TRBJ2-1; CDR3aa: CASSLGGGLLYNEQFF; CDR3nt: TGTGCCAGCAGCTTAGGCGGGGGTCTCCTCTACAATGAGCAGTTCTTC
abundance: NA; v_gene: TRBV24-1; d_gene: TRBD1; j_gene: TRBJ1-1; CDR3aa: CATMGILSTGGKYTEAFF; CDR3nt: TGTGCCACTATGGGGATTCTCTCGACAGGGGGCAAGTACACTGAAGCTTTCTTT
abundance: NA; v_gene: TRBV12-2; d_gene: NA; j_gene: TRBJ2-7; CDR3aa: CASRSHRALVYEQYF; CDR3nt: TGTGCAAGTCGCTCACACAGAGCCCTGGTATACGAGCAGTACTTC
abundance: NA; v_gene: TRBV7-7; d_gene: NA; j_gene: TRBJ2-2; CDR3aa: CASSSITGAAELFF; CDR3nt: TGTGCCAGCAGCTCTATTACCGGGGCGGCGGAGCTGTTTTTT
abundance: NA; v_gene: TRBV28; d_gene: TRBD1; j_gene: TRBJ1-2; CDR3aa: CATGATGDDYGYTF; CDR3nt: TGTGCCACTGGGGCGACAGGGGATGACTATGGCTACACCTTC
abundance: NA; v_gene: TRBV7-8; d_gene: NA; j_gene: TRBJ1-1; CDR3aa: CASSFVGRMGATEAFF; CDR3nt: TGTGCCAGCAGCTTTGTGGGACGTATGGGTGCCACTGAAGCTTTCTTT
abundance: NA; v_gene: TRBV6-1; d_gene: NA; j_gene: TRBJ1-4; CDR3aa: CASSEAAEQIGKLFF; CDR3nt: TGTGCCAGCAGTGAAGCGGCCGAACAAATCGGAAAACTGTTTTTT
abundance: NA; v_gene: TRBV19; d_gene: TRBD1; j_gene: TRBJ1-1; CDR3aa: CASRDRPNTEAFF; CDR3nt: TGTGCCAGCCGGGACAGGCCAAACACTGAAGCTTTCTTT
abundance: NA; v_gene: TRBV11-2; d_gene: NA; j_gene: TRBJ1-3; CDR3aa: CASSENGASGNTIYF; CDR3nt: TGTGCCAGCAGCGAAAATGGGGCTTCTGGAAACACCATATATTTT
abundance: once; v_gene: TRBV18; d_gene: NA; j_gene: TRBJ2-7; CDR3aa: CASSPASPRSSYEQYF; CDR3nt: TGTGCCAGCTCACCAGCCAGCCCCAGGTCGTCCTACGAGCAGTACTTC
abundance: NA; v_gene: TRBV28; d_gene: TRBD1; j_gene: TRBJ1-2; CDR3aa: CASTGQDNYGYTF; CDR3nt: TGTGCCAGCACAGGACAGGATAACTATGGCTACACCTTC
abundance: NA; v_gene: TRBV27; d_gene: NA; j_gene: TRBJ1-4; CDR3aa: CASRSRGWGKLFF; CDR3nt: TGTGCCAGCCGGAGCCGAGGTTGGGGAAAACTGTTTTTT
abundance: NA; v_gene: TRBV5-1; d_gene: NA; j_gene: TRBJ2-3; CDR3aa: CASSLEGSSTDTQYF; CDR3nt: TGCGCCAGCAGCTTGGAGGGTTCGAGCACAGATACGCAGTATTTT
abundance: NA; v_gene: TRBV11-2; d_gene: TRBD1; j_gene: TRBJ2-6; CDR3aa: CASSIGQGGSLGANVLTF; CDR3nt: TGTGCCAGCAGCATCGGACAGGGGGGATCTCTGGGGGCCAACGTCCTGACTTTC
abundance: NA; v_gene: TRBV7-2; d_gene: NA; j_gene: TRBJ2-7; CDR3aa: CASSHSPLGSYEQYF; CDR3nt: TGTGCCAGCAGCCACAGCCCCCTGGGCAGCTACGAGCAGTACTTC
abundance: NA; v_gene: TRBV30; d_gene: NA; j_gene: TRBJ1-6; CDR3aa: CAWSNKNGRANGSPLHF; CDR3nt: TGTGCCTGGAGTAACAAGAACGGTCGGGCGAACGGTTCACCCCTCCACTTT
abundance: once; v_gene: TRBV7-9; d_gene: TRBD1; j_gene: TRBJ1-1; CDR3aa: CASSPVPGQGAIAEAFF; CDR3nt: TGTGCCAGCAGCCCGGTCCCGGGACAGGGGGCGATCGCTGAAGCTTTCTTT
abundance: NA; v_gene: TRBV19; d_gene: TRBD1; j_gene: TRBJ1-5; CDR3aa: CASSIDREGQHF; CDR3nt: TGTGCCAGTAGTATTGACAGGGAGGGCCAGCATTTT
abundance: NA; v_gene: TRBV7-9; d_gene: NA; j_gene: TRBJ2-3; CDR3aa: CASSLVGSGADTQYF; CDR3nt: TGTGCCAGCAGCTTAGTGGGGTCTGGGGCAGATACGCAGTATTTT
abundance: NA; v_gene: TRBV6-5; d_gene: TRBD1; j_gene: TRBJ1-5; CDR3aa: CASRTTGDSNQPQHF; CDR3nt: TGTGCCAGCAGGACGACAGGGGATAGCAATCAGCCCCAGCATTTT
abundance: few; v_gene: TRBV15; d_gene: NA; j_gene: TRBJ1-3; CDR3aa: CATSRDHQTSGNTIYF; CDR3nt: TGTGCCACCAGCAGAGATCATCAGACCTCTGGAAACACCATATATTTT